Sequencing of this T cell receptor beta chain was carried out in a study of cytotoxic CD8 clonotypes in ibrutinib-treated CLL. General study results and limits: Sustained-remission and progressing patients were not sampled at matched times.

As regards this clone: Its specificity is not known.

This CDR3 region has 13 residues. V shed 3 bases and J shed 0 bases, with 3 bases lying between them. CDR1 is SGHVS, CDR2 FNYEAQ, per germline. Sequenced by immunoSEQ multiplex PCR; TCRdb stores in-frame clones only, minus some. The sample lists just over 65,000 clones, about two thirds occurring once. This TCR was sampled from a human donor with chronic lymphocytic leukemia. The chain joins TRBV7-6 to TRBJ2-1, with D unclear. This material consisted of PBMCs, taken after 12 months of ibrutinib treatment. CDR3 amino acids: CASSLGSYNEQFF. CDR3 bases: TGTGCCAGCAGCTTGGGCTCCTACAATGAGCAGTTCTTC.